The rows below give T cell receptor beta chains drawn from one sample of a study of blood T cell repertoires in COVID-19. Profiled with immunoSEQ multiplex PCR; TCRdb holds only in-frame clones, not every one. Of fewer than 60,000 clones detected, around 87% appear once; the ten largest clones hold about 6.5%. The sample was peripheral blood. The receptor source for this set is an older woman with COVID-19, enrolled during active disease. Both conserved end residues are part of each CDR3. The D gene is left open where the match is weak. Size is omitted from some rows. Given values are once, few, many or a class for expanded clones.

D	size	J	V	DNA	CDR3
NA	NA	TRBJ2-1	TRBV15	TGTGCCACCAGCAGCGGACCAGGGTTCTACAATGAGCAGTTCTTC	CATSSGPGFYNEQFF
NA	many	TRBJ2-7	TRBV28	TGTGCCAGCAGTTTCGGGTCGGGAAACGAGCAGTACTTC	CASSFGSGNEQYF
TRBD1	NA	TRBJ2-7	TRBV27	TGTGCCAGCAGTTTCCTAGGGACAGCCTCCTACGAGCAGTACTTC	CASSFLGTASYEQYF
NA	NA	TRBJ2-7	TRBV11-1	TGTGCCAGCAGCCAGGACAGACCCTACGAGCAGTACTTC	CASSQDRPYEQYF
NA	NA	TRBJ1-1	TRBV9	TGTGCCAGCAGCGTAGGTAATGGCCCTGAAGCTTTCTTT	CASSVGNGPEAFF
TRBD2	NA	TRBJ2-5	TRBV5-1	TGCGCCAGCAGCTTGATAGCGGGAAGGATGGAGACCCAGTACTTC	CASSLIAGRMETQYF
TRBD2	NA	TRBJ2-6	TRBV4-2	TGTGCCAGCAGCCAAGATTCCAGCGGGAGCCCCTCTGGGGCCAACGTCCTGACTTTC	CASSQDSSGSPSGANVLTF
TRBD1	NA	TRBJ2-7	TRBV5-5	TGTGCCAGCAGCTTTCTGGACAGGGTCTACGAGCAGTACTTC	CASSFLDRVYEQYF
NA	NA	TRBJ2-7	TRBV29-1	TGCAGCGTTGCGGGACAAGGAATCTACGAGCAGTACTTC	CSVAGQGIYEQYF
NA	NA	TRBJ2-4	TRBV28	TGTGCCAGCAGGAGGGGGTGGTCCAAAAACATTCAGTACTTC	CASRRGWSKNIQYF
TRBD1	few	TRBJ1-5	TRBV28	TGTGCCAGCAGGCACCACCGGGACAGGGTTAGAAGCAATCAGCCCCAGCATTTT	CASRHHRDRVRSNQPQHF
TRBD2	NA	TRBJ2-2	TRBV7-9	TGTGCCAGCAGCTTAGGGCTAGCGGGAGTTACCGGGGAGCTGTTTTTT	CASSLGLAGVTGELFF
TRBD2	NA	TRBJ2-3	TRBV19	TGTGCCAGTAGTATTTCGAGTAGCGGGAGGGCGAATCCCCGCACAGATACGCAGTATTTT	CASSISSSGRANPRTDTQYF
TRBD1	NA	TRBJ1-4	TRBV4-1	TGCGCCAGCAGCCAAGATGGACAGGGTAAAGTTCCTAATGAAAAACTGTTTTTT	CASSQDGQGKVPNEKLFF
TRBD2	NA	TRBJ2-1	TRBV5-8	TGTGCCAGCAGCTTGGGCCTCCAGCGGGGAAATAAGCAGTTCTTC	CASSLGLQRGNKQFF
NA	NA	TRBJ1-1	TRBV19	TGTGCCAGTAGTCCCTCCTACAGGGCTAACACTGAAGCTTTCTTT	CASSPSYRANTEAFF
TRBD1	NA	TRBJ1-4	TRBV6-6	TGTGCCAGCGGATACAGGGGGCCTGAAAAACTGTTTTTT	CASGYRGPEKLFF
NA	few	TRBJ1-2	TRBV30	TGTGCCTGGAGACCAGGGCTCTATGGCTACACCTTC	CAWRPGLYGYTF
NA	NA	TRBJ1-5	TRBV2	TGTGCCAGCAAGGACAGTTATAGCAATCAGCCCCAGCATTTT	CASKDSYSNQPQHF
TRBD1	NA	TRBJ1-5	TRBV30	TGTGCCTGGAGTACAGGGGCCAATCAGCCCCAGCATTTT	CAWSTGANQPQHF
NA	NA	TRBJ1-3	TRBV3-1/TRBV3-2	TGTGCCAGCAGCCCCCCGGCAGGGCAAGGAAACACCATATATTTT	CASSPPAGQGNTIYF
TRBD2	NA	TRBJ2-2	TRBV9	TGTGCCAGCAGCAGATTAGCGGGAAACACCGGGGAGCTGTTTTTT	CASSRLAGNTGELFF
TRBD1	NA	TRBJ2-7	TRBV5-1	TGCGCCAGCAGCTTGAGTCAGGGGGCTCCGTACGAGCAGTACTTC	CASSLSQGAPYEQYF
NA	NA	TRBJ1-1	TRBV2	TGTGCCAGCAGTGTCGATCGGAGGGCTGAAGCTTTCTTT	CASSVDRRAEAFF
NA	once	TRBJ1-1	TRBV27	TGTGCCAGCAGTTTATCCCCCGGGGAGGGGCAAGCTTTCTTT	CASSLSPGEGQAFF
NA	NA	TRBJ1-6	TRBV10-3	TGTGCCATCAGTGATTCTGGACTGAGTTTGAATTCACCCCTCCACTTT	CAISDSGLSLNSPLHF
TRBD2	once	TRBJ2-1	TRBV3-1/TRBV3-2	TGTGCCAGCAGCCAGCTAGCGGGAGTCAATGAGCAGTTCTTC	CASSQLAGVNEQFF
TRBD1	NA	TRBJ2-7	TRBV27	TGTGCCAGCAGTCCACAGGGGCGCATTTACGAGCAGTACTTC	CASSPQGRIYEQYF
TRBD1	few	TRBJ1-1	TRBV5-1	TGCGCCAGCAGCAGTCAGGGAAGAGGGGGCTTAGGTGAAGCTTTCTTT	CASSSQGRGGLGEAFF
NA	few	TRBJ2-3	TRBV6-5	TGTGCCAGCAGTTACTCATCTAACCACAGGACAGATACGCAGTATTTT	CASSYSSNHRTDTQYF
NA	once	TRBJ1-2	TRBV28	TGTGCCAGCAGCCCTTCTTCGTCGGGGGGTAGTGGCTACACCTTC	CASSPSSSGGSGYTF
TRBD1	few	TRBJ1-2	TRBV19	TGTGCCAGTACCGAGGGACAGACGATCTATGGCTACACCTTC	CASTEGQTIYGYTF
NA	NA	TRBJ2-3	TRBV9	TGTGCCAGCAGCGTAGGACTACTAGACACAGATACGCAGTATTTT	CASSVGLLDTDTQYF
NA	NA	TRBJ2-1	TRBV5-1	TGCGCCAGCAGCTTGGGTAACCAACAGGGCAATGAGCAGTTCTTC	CASSLGNQQGNEQFF
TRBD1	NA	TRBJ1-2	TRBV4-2	TGTGCCAGCAGCCAACTTTGGGACAGGGGGCTTGGCTATGGCTACACCTTC	CASSQLWDRGLGYGYTF
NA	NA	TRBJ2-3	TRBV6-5	TGTGCCACCTACTTGGGAGCAGGAGATACGCAGTATTTT	CATYLGAGDTQYF
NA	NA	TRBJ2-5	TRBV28	TGTGCCAGCGGTATTATACAGCTAGGGAGGGAGACCCAGTACTTC	CASGIIQLGRETQYF